This TCR beta chain was captured in a study of blood T cell repertoires in COVID-19. Enrolled during active infection, Seattle patients were then followed longitudinally. Source study methods: For nucleated cells, counts were estimated from reference gene primer amplification. TCRdb's table, derived via immunoSEQ multiplex PCR, lists solely in-frame clones and lacks some. V, J and clone size are taken as reported in that table, and D and trimming were inferred from the DNA itself. This sample has roughly 460,000 clones, with about 90% found just once. The sample taken for sequencing was peripheral blood. The source is a young man with COVID-19, enrolled during active disease.

The CDR3: CASSFQGAYEKLFF. CDR3 DNA sequence: TGTGCCAGCAGCTTTCAGGGGGCTTATGAAAAACTGTTTTTT. The chain couples TRBV11-3 to TRBJ1-4; the match to TRBD1 covers 8 bases. Unmatched junction bases numbered 3, after V lost 3 bases and J lost 6 bases. The V gene's germline CDR1 is SGHNT and CDR2 YENEEA. The CDR3 runs to 14 residues.